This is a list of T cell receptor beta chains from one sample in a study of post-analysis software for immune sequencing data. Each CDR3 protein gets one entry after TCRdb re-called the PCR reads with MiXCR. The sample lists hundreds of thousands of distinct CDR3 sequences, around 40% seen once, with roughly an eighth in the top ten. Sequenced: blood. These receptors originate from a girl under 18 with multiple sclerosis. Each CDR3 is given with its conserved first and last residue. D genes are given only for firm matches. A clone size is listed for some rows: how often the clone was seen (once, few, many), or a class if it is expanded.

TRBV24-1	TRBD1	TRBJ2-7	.	TGTGCCACCAGTGACCCAACAGGGGGTCCCTACGAGCAGTACTTC	CATSDPTGGPYEQYF
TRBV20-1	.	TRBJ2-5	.	TGCAGTGCTGCTTACAGCCAAGAGACCCAGTACTTC	CSAAYSQETQYF
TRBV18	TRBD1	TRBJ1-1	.	TGTGCCAGCTCACCACAAGGCAGGGGGCTCTCTGAAGCTTTCTTT	CASSPQGRGLSEAFF
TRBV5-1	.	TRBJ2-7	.	TGCGCCAGCAGCCCGGATGACGGCGGTTACTACGAGCAGTACTTC	CASSPDDGGYYEQYF
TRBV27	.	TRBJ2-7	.	TGTGCCAGCAGTTTAGTTTACAGGCCGGGCTACTACGAGCAGTACTTC	CASSLVYRPGYYEQYF
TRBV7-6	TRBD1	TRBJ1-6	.	TGTGCCAGCAGCCCGAGGACAGGGGGACCCCTCCACTTT	CASSPRTGGPLHF
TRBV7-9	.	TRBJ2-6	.	TGTGCCAGCAGCTTAAGGGAGTACTCTGGGGCCAACGTCCTGACTTTC	CASSLREYSGANVLTF
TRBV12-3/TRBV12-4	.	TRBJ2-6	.	TGTGCCAGCCGGGCTGGGGGGCTTGGGGCCAACGTCCTGACTTTC	CASRAGGLGANVLTF
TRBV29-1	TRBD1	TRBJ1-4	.	TGCAGCGTGGAAACCGGGACAGGGGGAGAAAAACTGTTTTTT	CSVETGTGGEKLFF
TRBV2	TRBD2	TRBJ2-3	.	TGTGCCAGCAGAGGACTAGCGGGAGGCGCAGATACGCAGTATTTT	CASRGLAGGADTQYF
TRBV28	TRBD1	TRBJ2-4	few	TGTGCCAGCGGACAGGGGTTAGCCAAAAACATTCAGTACTTC	CASGQGLAKNIQYF
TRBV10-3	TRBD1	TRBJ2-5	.	TGTGCCATCAGGGGGACAGGGACCGTCGGGGAGACCCGGTACTTC	CAIRGTGTVGETRYF
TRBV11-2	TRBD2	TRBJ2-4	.	TGTGCCAGCAGCTGGCTGGCTAGCGGGACGCGCATTCAGTACTTC	CASSWLASGTRIQYF
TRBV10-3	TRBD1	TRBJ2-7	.	TGTGCCATCAGTACAGGGGGCCTATCCTACGAGCAGTACTTC	CAISTGGLSYEQYF
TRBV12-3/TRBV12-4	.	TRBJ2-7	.	TGTGCCAGCAGCCGGGACACCGCCTACGAGCAGTACTTC	CASSRDTAYEQYF
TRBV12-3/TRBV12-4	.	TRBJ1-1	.	TGTGCCAGCAGTTCTGGAGACAGGAACACTGAAGCTTTCTTT	CASSSGDRNTEAFF